These 28 T cell receptor beta chains were all obtained from the same sample, sequenced in a study of regulatory T cells in long-lasting Graves disease. For TCR beta, libraries came from iRepertoire HTBI primers and Arm-PCR of CDR3 regions. Each CDR3 protein is one row after TCRdb ran MiXCR on the multiplex PCR reads. This sample has roughly 530,000 distinct CDR3 sequences, with about 15% found just once. Time point specified: newly diagnosed GD, antithyroid drugs for less than 3 months. Generation of the TCR library employed RNA extracted from PBMCs. The same data also went into a second study, on T cells in Graves' hyperthyroidism and ophthalmopathy.

Sequenced material: peripheral blood mononuclear cells (PBMCs), taken at new diagnosis, from a patient treated with antithyroid drugs. The receptors were gathered from a woman aged 35-65 years with Graves disease.

There are a few counts of this clonotype. This chain links TRBV6-9 with TRBJ2-1; D gene ambiguous. Trimming cost V 3 bases and J 5 bases, with 11 bases left between them. Germline CDR1 and CDR2: MNHGY and SVAAGI. CDR3 length equals 14 residues. CDR3 sequence reads: CASSYSQANNEQFF. The CDR3 nucleotides are TGTGCCAGCAGTTACTCCCAAGCTAACAATGAGCAGTTCTTC.

This clonotype occurred a few times. J is TRBJ1-6 and V is TRBV27, with 7 bases identical to TRBD1. With V trimmed by 8 bases and J by 8 bases, 6 bases remained unmatched. The CDR3 runs to 13 residues. CDR1 is MNHEY, CDR2 SMNVEV, per germline (reference sequence). CDR3 loop: CASRQGSYSPLHF. The CDR3 DNA reads as TGTGCCAGCCGACAGGGAAGTTATTCACCCCTCCACTTT.

This clonotype was observed at least ten times. The chain combines TRBV4-1 with TRBJ2-3; tentatively, D is TRBD1 or TRBD2 (5 bases each). Trimming removed 4 bases at V and 5 bases at J, with 16 bases between. The CDR3 contains 15 residues. The germline CDR1 and CDR2 sequences are MGHRA and YSYEKL. The CDR3 loop reads CASSRGLGVRDTQYF. CDR3 sequence (DNA): TGCGCCAGCAGCCGAGGGCTAGGGGTTCGAGATACGCAGTATTTT.

There are many counts of this clonotype. This chain connects TRBV6-1 to TRBJ1-4; possible D gene TRBD1, 5 bases. There are 15 residues in the CDR3. The germline gives CDR1 MNHNS, CDR2 SASEGT. With 8 bases removed from V and 6 bases from J, the gap between germline ends came to 19 bases. The CDR3 here is CASRLLGWGHEKLFF. In nucleotides, the CDR3 is TGTGCCAGCCGCCTTCTCGGGTGGGGACATGAAAAACTGTTTTTT.

The chain employs TRBV18 and TRBJ2-7; no clear D. CDR1 is KGHSH and CDR2 is LQKENI in the germline V gene. V was shortened by 2 bases and J by 3 bases, with 14 bases between the two germline ends. The CDR3 sequence is 15 residues long. DNA for the CDR3: TGTGCCAGCTCACCAGGCAAGACCCCCGACTACGAGCAGTACTTC. This gives the protein CASSPGKTPDYEQYF.

This clonotype was recorded many times. The rearrangement uses TRBV30 and TRBJ2-1, with TRBD2 matching over 7 bases. Trimming cost V 3 bases and J 0 bases; bases outside gene matches: 8. Germline CDR1 reads GTSNPN; CDR2 reads SVGIG (reference sequence). The CDR3 is 16 amino acids. The CDR3, as DNA: TGTGCCTGGAGACCTAGGCGGGAGAGCTCCTACAATGAGCAGTTCTTC. Translated, it gives CAWRPRRESSYNEQFF.

This clonotype was seen only a few times. The chain uses TRBV2 and TRBJ2-3, with 8 bases that match TRBD1. With 11 bases clipped from V and 5 bases from J, the junction kept 12 bases outside the gene matches. The CDR3 extends over 14 amino acids. Germline V gene sequence: CDR1 SNHLY, CDR2 FYNNEI. Written as DNA, the CDR3 is TGTGCCCTGGACAAGACAGGGACAGGAGATACGCAGTATTTT. Translation gives CALDKTGTGDTQYF.

This clonotype occurred many times. The rearrangement joins TRBV7-9 to TRBJ2-7; tentative D call: TRBD2 (5 bases). This CDR3 spans 11 amino acids. CDR1 and CDR2 (germline): SEHNR, FQNEAQ (reference sequence). The V gene lost 5 bases and the J gene lost 5 bases, with 7 bases spanning the gap. The CDR3 nucleotides are TGTGCCAGCAGCCGAGCGGACGAGCAGTACTTC. It encodes CASSRADEQYF.

This clonotype has a handful of counts. V gene TRBV27 combines with J gene TRBJ2-5; TRBD1 or TRBD2 may be the D gene (5 bases each). This CDR3 has 16 amino acids. Per the germline V gene, CDR1 is MNHEY and CDR2 is SMNVEV (reference sequence). V was trimmed by 3 bases and J by 4 bases, leaving 18 bases between them. As DNA, the CDR3 is TGTGCCAGCAGTTTTTCCGGGACCCGAGGTCGAGAGACCCAGTACTTC. Its translation: CASSFSGTRGRETQYF.

The rearrangement joins TRBV19 to TRBJ2-2; D is unresolved. CDR1 LNHDA and CDR2 SQIVND come from the germline V gene (reference sequence). CDR3 length equals 16 residues. The V end was cut by 4 bases, the J end by 4 bases, with 16 bases between. Here the CDR3 reads CASSTPGRASTGELFF. Here the CDR3 DNA reads TGTGCCAGTAGTACCCCCGGACGGGCTAGCACCGGGGAGCTGTTTTTT. Using reference TRBV19 and TRBJ2-2 for the parts outside the CDR3, the full variable domain is DGGITQSPKYLFRKEGQNVTLSCEQNLNHDAMYWYRQDPGQGLRLIYYSQIVNDFQKGDIAEGYSVSREKKESFPLTVTSAQKNPTAFYLCASSTPGRASTGELFFGEGSRLTVL.

This clonotype has at least ten counts. The chain recombines TRBV5-1 with TRBJ2-1; D is perhaps TRBD1 (6 bases). The length of the CDR3 is 16 residues. In germline, CDR1 is SGHRS, CDR2 YFSETQ. Trimming took off 0 bases at V and 4 bases at J, with 14 bases between the two ends. CDR3 sequence reads: CASSLAFGTMYNEQFF. The CDR3 DNA is TGCGCCAGCAGCTTGGCCTTCGGGACAATGTACAATGAGCAGTTCTTC.

This clonotype was counted a few times. The gene calls are TRBV7-9 and TRBJ2-7, with TRBD2 matching 10 bases. Unmatched junction bases numbered 8, after V lost 2 bases and J lost 4 bases. Germline V CDR1 and CDR2: SEHNR, FQNEAQ (reference sequence). The CDR3 runs 16 residues. CDR3 DNA: TGTGCCAGCAGCTTAACAGGAAATAGCGGGGGGTACGAGCAGTACTTC. This gives the protein CASSLTGNSGGYEQYF.

A few counts support this clonotype. The genes are TRBV6-9 and TRBJ1-2; D might be TRBD1 (6 bases). V lost 3 bases, J lost 7 bases, and 21 bases lay in between. CDR1 and CDR2 (germline): MNHGY, SVAAGI. The length of the CDR3 is 16 residues. This CDR3 is CASSYSPAGGLGGYTF. In DNA form, the CDR3 reads TGTGCCAGCAGTTACTCCCCCGCGGGGGGGCTGGGTGGCTACACCTTC.

Many counts were recorded for this clonotype. The rearrangement links TRBV28 to TRBJ1-5, with no clear D. The V gene lost 5 bases and the J gene lost 2 bases, with 13 bases spanning the gap. The V gene's germline CDR1 is MDHEN and CDR2 SYDVKM. CDR3 length equals 15 residues. In DNA, the CDR3 is TGTGCCAGCAGTCCTCCCTGGGGTGGCAATCAGCCCCAGCATTTT. Translation gives CASSPPWGGNQPQHF.

J is TRBJ2-5 and V is TRBV2; 11 bases map to TRBD2. In germline, CDR1 is SNHLY, CDR2 FYNNEI. This CDR3 is 15 amino acids long. The V segment lost 0 bases and the J segment 3 bases; nucleotides outside the gene matches: 0. CDR3 region: CASSEASGGEETQYF. Written as DNA, the CDR3 is TGTGCCAGCAGTGAAGCTAGCGGGGGGGAAGAGACCCAGTACTTC.

This chain joins TRBV5-1 and TRBJ2-1, with 11 bases aligning to TRBD1. CDR1 is SGHRS and CDR2 is YFSETQ in the germline V gene. Trimming removed 0 bases from V and 7 bases from J; junction bases left unmatched: 6. The CDR3 is 16 amino acids. CDR3 protein: CASSLVGRDRGNEQFF. CDR3 DNA sequence: TGCGCCAGCAGCTTGGTCGGGCGGGACAGGGGGAATGAGCAGTTCTTC.

Ten or more counts support this clonotype. The chain uses TRBV28 and TRBJ1-1, with D possibly matching TRBD1 (6 bases). V was trimmed by 7 bases and J by 2 bases, leaving 14 bases between them. The CDR3 extends over 14 amino acids. Germline loops: CDR1 MDHEN, CDR2 SYDVKM. The CDR3 reads CASMSGQGNTEAFF. The CDR3 DNA follows: TGTGCCAGCATGTCGGGACAAGGAAACACTGAAGCTTTCTTT.

The rearrangement links TRBV5-1 to TRBJ2-7, with 7 bases lining up with TRBD2. The CDR3 runs 16 residues. Germline lookup yields CDR1 SGHRS and CDR2 YFSETQ. After removal of 1 base from V and 0 bases from J, the junction contained 7 bases not matched to a gene. CDR3 DNA: TGCGCCAGCAGCTTGAGGACGGGGGGTGACTCCTACGAGCAGTACTTC. Translated: CASSLRTGGDSYEQYF.

CDR3 DNA sequence: TGTGCCAGCAGCCTAGAAAACACAGCTAACTATGGCTACACCTTC. Residues: CASSLENTANYGYTF. The chain recombines TRBV4-2 with TRBJ1-2; D remains unclear. This CDR3 spans 15 amino acids. V was cut by 4 bases and J by 0 bases, with 12 bases left in between. CDR1 is LGHNA, CDR2 YNFKEQ, per germline.

This clonotype showed up many times. The chain links TRBV20-1 to TRBJ1-2, with D perhaps TRBD1 (6 bases). The length of the CDR3 is 16 residues. From germline, CDR1 is DFQATT and CDR2 SNEGSKA (reference sequence). The CDR3 DNA reads TGCAGCACTCACGCAACCGGGACACCCAGCACGGGTGGCTACACCTTC. Amino acid sequence: CSTHATGTPSTGGYTF.

In its sample, this clonotype was seen many times. V gene TRBV28 combines with J gene TRBJ2-7; 9 positions agree with TRBD1. V lost 4 bases, J lost 0 bases, and 4 bases stayed unmatched. Germline values: CDR1 MDHEN, CDR2 SYDVKM. The CDR3 covers 15 residues. CDR3 loop: CASSSGQGRSYEQYF. The CDR3 DNA sequence: TGTGCCAGCAGTTCTGGACAGGGGCGCTCCTACGAGCAGTACTTC. Supplemented by reference TRBV28 and TRBJ2-7, the full variable domain reads DVKVTQSSRYLVKRTGEKVFLECVQDMDHENMFWYRQDPGLGLRLIYFSYDVKMKEKGDIPEGYSVSREKKERFSLILESASTNQTSMYLCASSSGQGRSYEQYFGPGTRLTVT.

V and J are TRBV10-3 and TRBJ1-2; TRBD1 agrees at 9 bases. Per germline, CDR1 ENHRY and CDR2 SYGVKD. The CDR3 has 16 residues. V was pared by 8 bases and J by 4 bases, with 14 bases of the junction left unmatched. In DNA form, the CDR3 reads TGTGCCATCCGATCCGGGACAGGGAGTTTGAGCTATGGCTACACCTTC. Its protein product is CAIRSGTGSLSYGYTF.

The chain is built from TRBV28 and TRBJ2-2; weak D call: TRBD1 (6 bases). V lost 6 bases, J lost 2 bases, and 19 bases lay in between. CDR3 length: 17 amino acids. Germline values: CDR1 MDHEN, CDR2 SYDVKM. The CDR3 loop is CASSSEFGGGNTGELFF. CDR3 sequence (DNA): TGTGCCAGCAGCTCCGAATTTGGGGGCGGAAACACCGGGGAGCTGTTTTTT.

The chain uses TRBV12-3 or TRBV12-4 and TRBJ1-3; no reliable D call. Between the trimmed V and J ends, which lost 3 bases and 0 bases, there was a span of 6 bases. The CDR3 totals 14 residues. The chain's CDR3 is CASSFWGSGNTIYF. CDR3 in DNA: TGTGCCAGCAGTTTTTGGGGCTCTGGAAACACCATATATTTT.

This clonotype appeared many times. The chain carries TRBV6-5 and TRBJ2-3; perhaps TRBD2 as D (6 bases). Germline CDR1 reads MNHEY; CDR2 reads SVGAGI. The CDR3 is 14 amino acids. Trimming cost V 3 bases and J 6 bases, with 13 bases left between them. The CDR3 nucleotides read TGTGCCAGCAGTTATGCGGGGCCGTGGGATACGCAGTATTTT. It yields the protein CASSYAGPWDTQYF.

This clonotype was counted ten times or more. This rearrangement joins TRBV20-1 to TRBJ2-1; weak D call: TRBD2 (7 bases). CDR3 size: 14 residues. CDR1 and CDR2 (germline): DFQATT, SNEGSKA (reference sequence). Trimming shortened V by 0 bases and J by 10 bases, and 16 bases separated the two germline ends. The CDR3 sequence is CSARDMRGGQEQFF. The CDR3 bases are TGCAGTGCTAGAGATATGAGGGGGGGTCAGGAGCAGTTCTTC.

Ten or more counts support this clonotype. This chain joins TRBV6-2 or TRBV6-3 and TRBJ1-1; TRBD1 matches 7 bases. V trimming: 7 bases; J trimming: 6 bases; junction bases outside the gene matches: 8. CDR3 size: 13 residues. The germline V gene has CDR1 MNHEY and CDR2 SVGEGT. This chain's CDR3 is CASKYLQGSEAFF. CDR3 in DNA: TGTGCCAGCAAGTATTTACAGGGGTCTGAAGCTTTCTTT.

Many counts were recorded for this clonotype. The rearrangement links TRBV12-3 or TRBV12-4 to TRBJ1-1, with D uncertain. This CDR3 spans 15 amino acids. Deletions cut 2 bases from V and 1 base from J, with 11 bases between. CDR3 region: CASSLTRRANTEAFF. The CDR3 DNA reads TGTGCCAGCAGTTTAACCCGCCGGGCGAACACTGAAGCTTTCTTT.